This T cell receptor beta chain was identified during a study of PD-L1 blockade in urothelial cancer. Synthetic TCR analog templates were spiked into all PCRs individually. TCRdb's copy holds only in-frame clones and misses some; the assay was immunoSEQ multiplex PCR. This table holds about 91,000 clones, more than 90% found once. All patients carried locally advanced or metastatic urothelial carcinoma. From germline, CDR1 is DFQATT and CDR2 SNEGSKA (reference sequence). J was trimmed by 11 bases and V by 2 bases; bases with no gene match: 2. This CDR3 is 11 amino acids long. This clone appeared a single time. The antigen is unknown. Regarding the study as a whole: Survival was better when pretreatment blood TCR clonality fell below the median.

This TCR was sampled from a man in his 60s with urothelial cancer. The gene calls are TRBV20-1 and TRBJ1-4, with 7 bases lining up with TRBD1. The sample consisted of PBMCs, taken around atezolizumab (anti-PD-L1) treatment. The CDR3 sequence: CSARRDSKLFF. Written as DNA, the CDR3 is TGCAGTGCTAGAAGGGACAGCAAACTGTTTTTT.